The clone carrying this T cell receptor beta chain occurred a few times. Its cognate antigen is unknown. The source of the sample is a study of T cell repertoires in aging, cancer and after chemotherapy. Study in general: The full dataset contained several million TCR reads.

Amplification of TCR beta used genomic DNA extracted from peripheral blood. Overall study results and limits: These repertoire data do not allow conclusions about immunological memory after chemotherapy.

V was shortened by 1 base and J by 4 bases, with 17 bases between the two germline ends. Germline V gives CDR1 LNHNV, CDR2 YYDKDF (reference sequence). The CDR3 is 17 residues long. A mixed TRB-A/B primer pool amplified rearranged TRB by multiplex touch-down PCR. TCRdb processed the multiplex PCR reads anew with MiXCR; each CDR3 protein has one entry. The repertoire holds 4,300 or so distinct CDR3 sequences, with 23% as singletons. This TCR was recovered from a human donor in good health. The donor label of this sample is uncertain. Input material: blood. The rearrangement uses TRBV15 and TRBJ1-3; a possible D gene is TRBD1 (5 bases). The CDR3 is CATSRGRGVLGGNTIYF. The CDR3 DNA follows: TGTGCCACCAGCAGAGGACGGGGCGTCTTGGGAGGAAACACCATATATTTT.